The clone carrying this T cell receptor (beta chain) was observed at least ten times. The entry originates in a study of T cell repertoires in cytomegalovirus infection. One entry per CDR3 protein, called by TCRdb with MiXCR from the reads. The sample includes about 260,000 distinct CDR3 sequences, approximately 9.2% of them seen just once. The specimen sequenced was PBMCs. This TCR derives from a human donor in good health (CMV status not recorded). Some clones in this sample may be carry-over from other donors' samples.

The chain's CDR3 is CASSPASGGPRSDNEQFF. As DNA, the CDR3 is TGTGCCAGCAGTCCAGCTAGCGGGGGGCCCCGATCGGACAATGAGCAGTTCTTC. The genes are TRBV6-2 or TRBV6-3 and TRBJ2-1, with TRBD2 matching 11 bases. Germline CDR1 is MNHEY and CDR2 is SVGEGT. V was clipped by 5 bases and J by 5 bases; unmatched bases: 14. The CDR3 has 18 residues.